Below are 3 T cell receptor beta chains sequenced from a single sample in a study of beta chain features in type 1 diabetes. The authors reverse transcribed all of the isolated RNA, so sequencing captured expressed TCRB transcripts. Clones were sequenced by immunoSEQ multiplex PCR, and TCRdb holds only the in-frame ones, with some missing. The sample has roughly 240,000 clones, roughly two thirds seen once. Material: naive CD4+ T cells from blood. Source of these receptors: a man younger than 45 in good health.

The chain combines TRBV30 with TRBJ1-5; TRBD1 might be the D (6 bases). The CDR3 length is 12 residues. With 1 base removed from V and 7 bases from J, the gap between germline ends came to 8 bases. The germline V gene encodes CDR1 GTSNPN and CDR2 SVGIG (reference sequence). This CDR3 is CAWSEGGQPQHF. The DNA of the CDR3 is TGTGCCTGGAGTGAGGGGGGACAGCCCCAGCATTTT.

The chain links TRBV7-2 to TRBJ2-3; weak D call: TRBD1 (7 bases). The CDR3 sequence is 15 residues long. Trimming shortened V by 4 bases and J by 5 bases, and 16 bases separated the two germline ends. The germline CDR1 and CDR2 sequences are SGHTA and FQGNSA. Here the CDR3 reads CASSSQGKEGDTQYF. CDR3 coding DNA: TGTGCCAGCAGCTCACAGGGGAAGGAGGGAGATACGCAGTATTTT.

The V call is TRBV7-2, the J call TRBJ2-7; either TRBD1 or TRBD2 may supply D (5 bases each). The ends were cut back, 1 base at V and 5 bases at J, with 15 bases in the middle. This CDR3 has 15 amino acids. CDR1 and CDR2 (germline): SGHTA, FQGNSA. As DNA, the CDR3 is TGTGCCAGCAGCTTAGTTGGGGGAGATGTCGACGAGCAGTACTTC. It yields the protein CASSLVGGDVDEQYF.